The source of this T cell receptor beta chain is a study of response to subunit inactivated influenza vaccine. Overall study findings and caveats: It was suggested by the authors that few new T cells are recruited by each seasonal influenza vaccination.

This clonotype was seen only a few times. Its antigen remains unknown. Each CDR3 protein gets one entry after TCRdb re-called the RT-PCR reads with MiXCR. The sample lists approximately 530,000 distinct CDR3 sequences, roughly 8.2% occurring once. Germline V gene lookup returns CDR1 GTSNPN and CDR2 SVGIG (reference sequence). Deletions cut 0 bases from V and 0 bases from J, with 12 bases between. The CDR3 sequence is 15 residues long. The sequence derives from a man aged 50 to 69 who received an inactivated influenza vaccine. Sequenced material: PBMCs from blood, taken about 24 months after vaccination. The rearrangement joins TRBV30 to TRBJ2-7; TRBD1 or TRBD2 may be the D gene (6 bases each). CDR3: CAWSVRGVSSYEQYF. In DNA form, the CDR3 reads TGTGCCTGGAGTGTAAGGGGGGTTTCCTCCTACGAGCAGTACTTC.